This T cell receptor (beta chain) was sequenced in a study of human T cells and chemical hapten exposure. Original methodology: Counting gave a median of around 89,000 TCRs per sample, with values ranging from about 23,224 to 690,600. TCRdb passed the RACE reads through MiXCR, listing each CDR3 protein once. The V and J calls here are based on TCRdb, not the publication. Among over 70,000 distinct CDR3 sequences listed, roughly 8.5% were seen once. Time point specified: patch test 2, 6 weeks after DPC sensitization. Documented treatment: therapeutic diphenylcyclopropenone sensitization with weekly scalp DPC. Trimming shortened V by 4 bases and J by 0 bases, and 9 bases separated the two germline ends. CDR1 and CDR2 from the germline V gene are SNHLY and FYNNEI. The CDR3 has 14 amino acids.

This chain connects TRBV2 to TRBJ1-2, with a tentative D call TRBD1 (6 bases). This receptor was identified in a woman in her 50s with alopecia areata. Some clones in this sample may be carry-over from other donors' samples. Sequenced here: whole blood, sampled in connection with sensitization to the hapten diphenylcyclopropenone (DPC). CDR3 loop: CASSADSPNYGYTF. DNA of the CDR3: TGTGCCAGCAGTGCGGACAGCCCTAACTATGGCTACACCTTC.